This paragraph covers one TCR beta chain sequence. It has no known antigen specificity. Per-base quality was not reported, and no clone a single base away is much larger than it. Libraries were made using the immunoSEQ multiplex PCR assay. For the multiplex PCR, a mixture combining 60 forward primers for TCR Vbeta segments and 13 reverse primers for TCR Jbeta segments was used. Amplification of the CDR3 region of rearranged TCR beta genes was performed with a multiplex PCR assay on genomic DNA. Amplified TCR beta libraries were sequenced as 87-base-pair reads on the Illumina HiSeq System. In the source study's methods: Across the 600 to 700 repertoires, a later analysis counted roughly 77 million unique TCR beta chains, some 11 million of which were shared by at least two donors. To remove PCR and sequencing errors, raw reads were error-corrected and collapsed into unique sequences using a nearest-neighbor algorithm that merged closely related sequences. To assign V, D and J gene segments, CDR3 sequences were aligned to IMGT reference sequences. For a sequence to be retained, a match of at least six nucleotides was required to both a V gene segment and a J gene segment. A rearrangement counted as productive if the CDR3 had no stop codons and remained in frame with V and J, and every other rearrangement counted as non-productive. Following IMGT convention, CDR3 was defined as the stretch from the second conserved V-encoded cysteine up to the conserved J-encoded phenylalanine. The earlier analysis of about 610 of the donors excluded sequences that lacked an unambiguous match to a single V gene segment. An earlier analysis of a few hundred of the donors called V segments functional above 56.7% productive rearrangements and segregating when the between-donor standard deviation exceeded 5%. A statistical classification framework was developed to diagnose cytomegalovirus status using the catalog of TCR beta chain sequences. In a later analysis, V and J genes were assigned by comparing TCR nucleotide sequences against IMGT/GENE-DB human TR gene sequences. In a later analysis, CDR3 sequences and most-parsimonious VDJ recombination scenarios were assigned using the TCRdist pipeline. A later analysis defined each TCR beta chain by its CDR3 amino acid sequence plus V-gene family, and excluded reads lacking a unique V-gene family. In a later analysis, a few hundred highly shared, low-generation-probability nucleotide sequences were removed to address suspected cross-contamination and a sequencing artifact. In a later analysis, a clonal expansion index for each public chain was calculated from normalized within-repertoire ranks of inferred template counts. A later analysis computed generation probabilities with a VDJ recombination model fitted to out-of-frame rearrangements, and checked the results against IGoR. A later analysis scored TCR-TCR, TCR-HLA and TCR-CMV co-occurrence with hypergeometric tests, applying a repertoire-size bias correction to TCR pairs. To estimate false discovery rates, a later analysis permuted the HLA or CMV assignments 20 times. In a later analysis, co-occurring TCRs were grouped using DBSCAN, with TCRdist sequence similarity added in when clustering inside HLA-allele-positive subsets. Repertoires with fewer than 30,000 or more than 120,000 public chains were left out of co-occurrence clustering, as were five repertoires with anomalous nucleotide sharing. TCRdb provides this immuneACCESS table in a form limited to in-frame rearrangements. Some clones are lacking; in checked studies, under half of them reflect an unresolved V gene, and why the rest are absent is not known. V and J calls and clone size come straight from that table; D and trimming were deduced from the DNA. Recorded for this sample are approximately 140,000 clones; approximately 80% of them occurred a single time. Jointly, the top ten make up 0.7% of the sample.

The entry originates in a study of cytomegalovirus exposure and HLA in healthy donors (dated by TCRdb to about 2017). As for the study more broadly: An earlier analysis of 587 of the donors reported more than 250 Gb of sequence data and roughly 110 million unique TCR beta sequences from about 200 million T cells. Roughly 300 gigabases of sequencing data and approximately 80 million unique TCR sequences were included in an early release covering about 600 HLA-typed donors. Among the approximately 400 genotyped donors, approximately 81% belonged to the genetic ancestry cluster associated with self-reported Caucasian donors. The aim of the study was to test whether cataloging public T cell receptors could identify signatures of past pathogen exposure. The study used immunosequencing to profile the T cell repertoires of several hundred subjects and linked those repertoires to cytomegalovirus serostatus. Besides the first cohort of 550 to 750 subjects, a separate validation cohort made up of around 120 different subjects was used. High-throughput TCR immunosequencing, statistical association of individual TCRs with disease status, and machine learning were combined to predict cytomegalovirus infection status. In a later analysis, previously published TCR beta repertoires from about 670 donors were re-analyzed and high-resolution HLA genotyping was added so that TCR occurrence patterns could be studied. The later analysis used no new phenotypic data to find candidate immune exposures, relying instead on TCR beta sequences and their occurrence across donors. An earlier analysis of 587 of the donors used high-throughput TCR beta sequencing to judge whether each TCR beta V gene segment behaved as functional or pseudogenic. Donor age, sex, ethnicity and CMV serostatus were compiled together with the repertoire data. Genome-wide SNP genotypes for about three fifths of the 666 donors were used in a later genetic analysis, which treated that subset as a discovery cohort. Every discovery cohort repertoire had been produced on one sequencing platform. HLA typing covered class I and class II loci at four-digit resolution. The number of donors typed differed by locus, with roughly 629-640 for A, B, C, DRB1 and DQB1, around 500 for DQA1, 600 to 610 for DPA1, and around 460 for DPB1. A few DR-DQ haplotypes were treated as single units for association and clustering because of strong linkage in the cohort. Across 300 to 400 genotyped donors of the cohort, an average of approximately 200,000 unique TCR beta nucleotide sequences per donor were sequenced, and approximately 17% of those sequences were non-productive.

Including cysteine and phenylalanine, the CDR3 has 12 amino acids. Only the CDR3 region is kept as DNA, spanning 36 bases read in frame from base 1. V was cut back by 5 bases and J by 6 bases, leaving a gap of 10 bases between them. CDR1 and CDR2 (LNHDA, SQIVND) derive from the germline V gene (reference sequence). Study-wide conclusions, independent of this receptor: An association between a missense DCLRE1C variant and V-gene and J-gene trimming of TCR beta chains was found in a later genetic analysis and replicated in an independent cohort. The 87-base-pair reads could not distinguish some IMGT-functional V segments, including TRBV6-2 and TRBV6-3, so those segments were excluded. Assigning TCR associations to individual alleles was difficult when HLA alleles, especially DR and DQ, strongly co-occurred. A group of highly shared sequence variants was considered likely to be a technical artifact of the sequencing pipeline. A later analysis reported that several top co-occurrence clusters appeared linked to parvovirus B19, influenza, CMV and Epstein-Barr virus. According to a later genetic analysis, donors in an Asian-associated ancestry cluster had fewer N-insertions in productive TCRs than the roughly 700-donor mean. Linkage disequilibrium might explain the correlated functional status among segregating V segments, but an unknown experimental factor could not be excluded. A further reported finding was that TCR beta sequences accurately predicted the HLA-A and HLA-B alleles for most subjects in the first cohort. According to a later analysis, TCR association rates differed among HLA loci, with DRB1 alleles showing the most associated TCRs and HLA-C alleles showing the fewest. The cohort was sequenced for TCR beta chains only, and without alpha or paired-chain data the features that could be detected were limited. According to a later analysis, most CMV-associated TCR beta chains appeared to be HLA-restricted, and the HLA associations seemed to be driven largely by CMV exposure. According to the authors, the approach could potentially be generalized to other disease states and immunological phenotypes. HLA typing was unavailable for some donors at each locus, so association tests used only the typed subset. Roughly 17 rarely observed V segments, including chromosome 9 orphons, were excluded from the earlier analysis of about 600 of the donors because counts were too low. A later analysis associated some 17,000 TCR beta sequences with specific HLA alleles at a false discovery rate of 0.05. For the cohort, immune exposure information was limited to CMV serostatus. While some public TCRs were present in many individuals, most TCR sequences turned up only very rarely across donors. In both the original and validation cohorts, the classifier was reported to diagnose cytomegalovirus status with high specificity and sensitivity. In vitro tests confirmed that a few of the cytomegalovirus-associated TCR beta chains recognize cytomegalovirus antigens. A total of about 180 TCR beta chains were listed by the study as associated with cytomegalovirus. Roughly uniform sequencing depth across donors was assumed in presence/absence analyses, although this assumption may not hold. In an earlier analysis of approximately 590 of the donors, most TCR beta V segments appeared in productive rearrangements about 87% or about 30% of the time, broadly matching IMGT annotations. In a later analysis, HLA-associated TCR beta chains were found to be more clonally expanded and to have lower generation probabilities than equally common non-associated chains.

In total, around 600 healthy bone marrow donors made up the cohort. All cohort members were sampled while nominally healthy, although unrecorded immune exposures were likely present. The donor was CMV seronegative and was included in the group of a few hundred seronegative cohort members. A peripheral blood sample was collected from each donor, and TCR beta sequencing was performed on peripheral blood mononuclear cells. Genomic DNA extraction from the blood cell samples was performed with the Qiagen DNeasy Blood Extraction Kit. Source material: PBMCs. Recombination joined TRBV19 with TRBJ1-1; the D gene identity is not certain. The receptor was isolated from a young man in good health and CMV-seronegative. The CDR3 is CASSRRSAEAFF. The DNA reads as follows: TGTGCCAGTAGTCGGAGGAGCGCTGAAGCTTTCTTT.